The present T cell receptor beta chain was sequenced within a study of CD4 T cells in relation to SARS-CoV-2 and coronaviruses. About the research overall: ViraFEST: approximately eleven-day antigen culture of PBMCs, then TCR beta CDR3 sequencing. The HLA restriction of the shared crossreactive spike epitopes was mapped.

Germline V CDR1 and CDR2: SGHAT, FQNNGV. V trimming: 3 bases; J trimming: 4 bases; junction bases outside the gene matches: 7. The CDR3 has 16 residues. With respect to this clone: Its target is unknown.

Clones were read by immunoSEQ multiplex PCR, and TCRdb kept only the in-frame ones, dropping some. The sample includes about 19,000 clones, around 80% of them seen just once. The unexposed donors gave CD4+ T cells in about 2011-2019, prior to COVID-19. After 10 to 11 days of culture, CD4+ T cells were isolated. Source material: CD4+ T cells from PBMCs, cultured in vitro. This receptor was taken from a human donor in good health. The J gene is TRBJ2-7, the V gene TRBV11-2; 12 bases match TRBD2. CDR3 DNA: TGTGCCAGCAGCTTCCGAGCTAGCGGGGGGGGATACGAGCAGTACTTC. It specifies CASSFRASGGGYEQYF. Supplemented by reference TRBV11-2 and TRBJ2-7, the full variable domain reads EAGVAQSPRYKIIEKRQSVAFWCNPISGHATLYWYQQILGQGPKLLIQFQNNGVVDDSQLPKDRFSAERLKGVDSTLKIQPAKLEDSAVYLCASSFRASGGGYEQYFGPGTRLTVT.